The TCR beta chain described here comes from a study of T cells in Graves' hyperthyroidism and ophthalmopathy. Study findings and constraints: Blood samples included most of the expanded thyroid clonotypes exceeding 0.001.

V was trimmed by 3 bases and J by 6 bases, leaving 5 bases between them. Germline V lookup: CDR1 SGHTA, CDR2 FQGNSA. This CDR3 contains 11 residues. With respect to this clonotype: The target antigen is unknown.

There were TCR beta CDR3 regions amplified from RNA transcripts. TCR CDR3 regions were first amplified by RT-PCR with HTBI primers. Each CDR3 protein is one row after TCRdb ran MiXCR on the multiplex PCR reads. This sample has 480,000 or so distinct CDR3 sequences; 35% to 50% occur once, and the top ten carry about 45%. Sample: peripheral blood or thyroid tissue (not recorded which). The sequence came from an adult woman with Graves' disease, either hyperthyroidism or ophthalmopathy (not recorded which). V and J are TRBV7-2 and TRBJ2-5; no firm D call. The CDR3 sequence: CASSFLKTQYF. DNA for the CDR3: TGTGCCAGCAGCTTCCTGAAGACCCAGTACTTC.